The rows below give T cell receptor beta chains drawn from one sample of a study of blood T cell repertoires in COVID-19. Profiled with immunoSEQ multiplex PCR; TCRdb holds only in-frame clones, not every one. The table has 250,000 to 350,000 clones, about nine tenths seen once. The sequencing sample was made of peripheral blood. Receptor source: a middle-aged woman who had recovered from COVID-19. Both conserved end residues are part of each CDR3. A D gene is named only where the DNA matches it firmly. Clone size is given for some rows only: seen once, a few or many times, or a class if the clone is expanded.

>-|TRBJ2-7|-|TRBV24-1
CATSDPGHHEQYF
TGTGCCACCAGTGATCCGGGACACCACGAGCAGTACTTC
>TRBD1|TRBJ2-7|-|TRBV4-1
CASSPRQGNEQYF
TGCGCCAGCAGCCCCCGACAGGGGAACGAGCAGTACTTC
>TRBD1|TRBJ2-7|-|TRBV4-2
CASSPSRGWTGNDEQYF
TGTGCCAGCAGCCCCTCTCGGGGGTGGACAGGGAATGACGAGCAGTACTTC
>TRBD1|TRBJ1-1|-|TRBV19
CASTEWGRQGEAFF
TGTGCCAGTACCGAGTGGGGGCGACAGGGGGAAGCTTTCTTT
>TRBD1|TRBJ2-2|-|TRBV4-1
CASSQETGTAASTGELFF
TGCGCCAGCAGCCAAGAGACAGGGACGGCGGCTAGCACCGGGGAGCTGTTTTTT
>TRBD1|TRBJ2-5|-|TRBV5-1
CASSLRGQAETQYF
TGCGCCAGCAGCTTGAGGGGGCAGGCCGAGACCCAGTACTTC
>-|TRBJ1-4|once|TRBV19
CASRSGGSNEKLFF
TGTGCTTCAAGGTCGGGGGGATCTAATGAAAAACTGTTTTTT
>-|TRBJ1-2|-|TRBV10-3
CAIRGEYTGQAFGYTF
TGTGCCATCAGGGGAGAATATACAGGGCAGGCCTTTGGCTACACCTTC
>-|TRBJ2-5|-|TRBV5-1
CASSSSGELTQYF
TGCGCCAGCAGTTCGTCGGGGGAGCTGACCCAGTACTTC
>TRBD2|TRBJ2-2|-|TRBV5-4
CASSFGGRNTGELFF
TGTGCCAGCAGCTTCGGCGGGAGGAACACCGGGGAGCTGTTTTTT
>-|TRBJ2-7|-|TRBV28
CASSFLGASYYEQYF
TGTGCCAGCAGTTTTTTGGGGGCTAGCTACTACGAGCAGTACTTC
>-|TRBJ1-3|once|TRBV7-9
CASSLGAGGSSGNTIYF
TGTGCCAGCAGCTTAGGGGCTGGAGGGAGCTCTGGAAACACCATATATTTT
>-|TRBJ2-1|-|TRBV4-2
CASSQAVPWGSSYNEQFF
TGTGCCAGCAGCCAAGCCGTCCCCTGGGGCAGCTCCTACAATGAGCAGTTCTTC
>-|TRBJ2-5|-|TRBV4-1
CASSQASTYHQETQYF
TGCGCCAGCAGCCAAGCGTCCACATACCATCAAGAGACCCAGTACTTC
>-|TRBJ2-5|-|TRBV2
CASRVGSTKETQYF
TGTGCCAGCAGAGTGGGGAGCACGAAAGAGACCCAGTACTTC
>-|TRBJ2-1|-|TRBV2
CASTEQASYNEQFF
TGTGCCAGCACTGAACAGGCCTCCTACAATGAGCAGTTCTTC
>-|TRBJ2-7|-|TRBV6-6
CASGTGTLSYEQYF
TGTGCCAGCGGAACCGGGACTTTGTCCTACGAGCAGTACTTC
>TRBD2|TRBJ2-7|once|TRBV15
CATSPRTGTSGYYEQYF
TGTGCCACCAGCCCCCGGACCGGGACTAGCGGATACTACGAGCAGTACTTC
>TRBD2|TRBJ2-7|-|TRBV11-3
CASSSTERENWDEQYF
TGTGCCAGCAGCTCGACCGAGCGGGAGAACTGGGACGAGCAGTACTTC
>-|TRBJ1-5|-|TRBV19
CASSSGLNSNQPQHF
TGTGCCAGTAGTTCGGGACTGAATAGCAATCAGCCCCAGCATTTT
>TRBD1|TRBJ1-3|-|TRBV4-1
CASSLTGQVLSSSGNTIYF
TGCGCCAGCAGCCTTACGGGACAGGTCCTCTCGAGCTCTGGAAACACCATATATTTT
>-|TRBJ1-4|-|TRBV9
CASSVGQEDATNEKLFF
TGTGCCAGCAGCGTAGGGCAGGAGGATGCAACTAATGAAAAACTGTTTTTT
>TRBD1|TRBJ2-5|once|TRBV7-9
CASSLDRTGDLQETQYF
TGTGCCAGCAGCTTGGATAGGACAGGGGATTTACAAGAGACCCAGTACTTC
>TRBD1|TRBJ2-7|-|TRBV27
CASSPLTQGIFSYEQYF
TGTGCCAGCAGTCCACTGACACAGGGGATCTTTTCCTACGAGCAGTACTTC
>TRBD2|TRBJ2-1|-|TRBV5-6
CASSFPTSGSYEQFF
TGTGCCAGCAGCTTCCCGACTAGCGGGAGTTATGAGCAGTTCTTC
>TRBD2|TRBJ2-3|-|TRBV28
CASTTAGELAGGPGGDTQYF
TGTGCCAGCACCACGGCAGGAGAACTAGCGGGAGGGCCTGGAGGAGATACGCAGTATTTT
>TRBD2|TRBJ2-2|-|TRBV7-8
CASGRLAGVNTGELFF
TGTGCCAGCGGTCGACTAGCGGGAGTGAACACCGGGGAGCTGTTTTTT
>TRBD1|TRBJ1-2|-|TRBV30
CAWSVGQGNYGYTF
TGTGCCTGGAGTGTAGGACAGGGGAACTATGGCTACACCTTC
>TRBD2|TRBJ2-7|-|TRBV10-3
CAISGAASGREQYF
TGTGCCATCAGTGGAGCGGCTAGCGGTAGGGAGCAGTACTTC
>-|TRBJ2-7|-|TRBV5-5
CASSLAGREQYF
TGTGCCAGCAGCTTGGCAGGTCGGGAGCAGTACTTC
>-|TRBJ2-1|-|TRBV7-3
CASSLRQGGASGRVDNEQFF
TGTGCCAGCAGCTTAAGACAGGGGGGTGCCAGCGGGAGGGTAGACAATGAGCAGTTCTTC
>TRBD1|TRBJ1-2|-|TRBV6-2/TRBV6-3
CASSYGTGSFGGYTF
TGTGCCAGCAGTTACGGGACAGGGAGTTTCGGTGGCTACACCTTC
>-|TRBJ2-7|-|TRBV11-2
CASSLDRSYEQYF
TGTGCCAGCAGCCTGGACAGATCCTACGAGCAGTACTTC
>-|TRBJ1-2|-|TRBV30
CAWSRSLSGYTF
TGTGCCTGGAGTCGTTCGTTGAGTGGCTACACCTTC